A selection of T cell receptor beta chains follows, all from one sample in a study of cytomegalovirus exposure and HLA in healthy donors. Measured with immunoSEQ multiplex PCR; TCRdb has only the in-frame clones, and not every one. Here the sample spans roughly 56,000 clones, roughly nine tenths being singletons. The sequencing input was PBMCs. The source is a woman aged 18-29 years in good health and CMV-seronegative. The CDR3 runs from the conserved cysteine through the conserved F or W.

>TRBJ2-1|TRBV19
CASSLGGSRYNEQFF
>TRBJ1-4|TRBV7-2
CASSWGQGSEKLFF
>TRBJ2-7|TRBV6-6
CASSYAGGAEQYF
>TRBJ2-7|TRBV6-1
CASRRQGGTYEQYF
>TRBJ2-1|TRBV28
CASSFSRTGKFF
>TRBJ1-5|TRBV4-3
CASSQGTGSSLPQHF
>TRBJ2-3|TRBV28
CASREVSCTDTQYF
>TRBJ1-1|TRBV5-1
CASSLGVNTEAFF
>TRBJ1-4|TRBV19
CASTPRGPGKNEKLFF
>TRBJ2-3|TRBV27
CASSSLLADTQYF
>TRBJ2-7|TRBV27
CASSLIAGGSYEQYF
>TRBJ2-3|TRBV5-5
CASSSGTGWDTQYF
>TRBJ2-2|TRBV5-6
CASSKGQPGELFF
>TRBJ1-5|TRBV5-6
CASSPSTGNHQPQHF
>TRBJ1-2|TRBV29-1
CSVARKVDRGSGYTF